The clone carrying this TCR beta chain appeared a few times. Its matching antigen is unknown. The data belong to a study of shared clonotypes between healthy human individuals. For the study at large: Each donor contributed plates that comprised three CD4 naive, three CD4 memory, two CD8 naive and one CD8 memory.

Per germline, CDR1 LGHNA and CDR2 YSLEER. With 4 bases clipped from V and 4 bases from J, the junction kept 11 bases outside the gene matches. The CDR3 spans 17 residues. Assay used: immunoSEQ multiplex PCR; TCRdb lists only in-frame clones, some missing. The sample yields 980,000 or so clones, around three quarters seen once. Overall study findings and caveats: Measured sharing among donors was expected to vary with sequencing depth. The authors sampled blood alone, and tissue repertoires likely differ.

The donors, healthy adults who were HIV-negative, had experienced no recent acute infections or vaccinations. This clonotype originated in a man younger than 35 in good health. This chain connects TRBV4-3 to TRBJ2-5; 11 nucleotides match TRBD2. The sequenced sample was memory CD4+ T cells sorted from blood. The subset is: CD45RA-negative fraction. DNA for the CDR3: TGCGCCAGCAGCCTAAACTATCTCGGACTAGCGGGAGAGACCCAGTACTTC. Translation gives CASSLNYLGLAGETQYF.